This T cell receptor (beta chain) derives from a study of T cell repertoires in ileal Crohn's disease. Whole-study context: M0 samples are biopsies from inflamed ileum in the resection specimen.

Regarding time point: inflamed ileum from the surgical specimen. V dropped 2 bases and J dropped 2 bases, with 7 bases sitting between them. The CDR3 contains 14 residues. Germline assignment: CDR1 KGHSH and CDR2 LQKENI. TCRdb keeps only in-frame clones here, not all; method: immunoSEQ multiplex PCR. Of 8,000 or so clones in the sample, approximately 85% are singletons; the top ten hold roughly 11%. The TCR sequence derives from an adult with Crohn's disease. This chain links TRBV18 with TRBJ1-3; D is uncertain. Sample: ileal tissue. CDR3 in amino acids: CASSPAGAGNTIYF. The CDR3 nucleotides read TGTGCCAGCTCACCAGCCGGGGCTGGAAACACCATATATTTT.